A single sample is the source of the 7 T cell receptor beta chains below, sequenced in a study of Graves' ophthalmopathy and Graves' hyperthyroidism. CDR3 regions of TCR beta were amplified from RNA transcripts. First-round RT-PCR employed HTBI primers, with a second-round multiplex PCR after it. TCRdb fed the multiplex PCR reads into MiXCR, producing one record per CDR3 protein. The sample has around 660,000 distinct CDR3 sequences, approximately 39% seen once. Sequencing used peripheral blood. The receptors here all came from an adult man with Graves' ophthalmopathy.

As to this clonotype: This may arise from a read error, as a much more abundant clone is one base away. The V gene is TRBV20-1, the J gene TRBJ1-1; D is unresolved. Germline V lookup: CDR1 DFQATT, CDR2 SNEGSKA (reference sequence). This CDR3 is 13 amino acids long. CDR3 sequence (DNA): TGCAGTGCTAGACGGTTCGGAGTCACTGGAGCTTTCTTT. This codes for CSARRFGVTGAFF.

This clonotype was detected many times. The chain recombines TRBV29-1 with TRBJ1-1, with TRBD1 matching over 9 bases. V shed 6 bases and J 6 bases; nucleotides not matched to a gene: 2. CDR3 length: 11 residues. CDR1 is SQVTM and CDR2 is ANQGSEA in the germline V gene. CDR3 DNA: TGCAGCGTCGGACAGGGGTCTGAAGCTTTCTTT. It is translated as CSVGQGSEAFF.

This clonotype occurred a few times. The chain combines TRBV6-5 with TRBJ2-7; D remains ambiguous. Trimming shortened V by 5 bases and J by 5 bases, and 10 bases separated the two germline ends. This CDR3 is built from 12 residues. The V gene's germline CDR1 is MNHEY and CDR2 SVGAGI. CDR3 residues: CASSEWGNEQYF. CDR3 sequence (DNA): TGTGCCAGCAGTGAATGGGGTAACGAGCAGTACTTC.

As concerns this clonotype: A much larger clone lies one base from this, so it may be a read error. The chain carries TRBV20-1 and TRBJ2-5; possibly TRBD2 for D (5 bases). Trimming pared 6 bases from V and 4 bases from J, leaving 21 bases between. In germline, CDR1 is DFQATT, CDR2 SNEGSKA (reference sequence). This CDR3 is 15 amino acids long. DNA for the CDR3: TGCAGTGCACCACCCCAACTCGAGGCGGGAGAGACCCAGTACTTC. It specifies CSAPPQLEAGETQYF.

The chain recombines TRBV7-2 with TRBJ1-4; D remains ambiguous. The CDR3 sequence is 16 residues long. Looked up from germline, CDR1 is SGHTA and CDR2 is FQGNSA. Between the trimmed V and J ends, which lost 2 bases and 0 bases, there was a span of 10 bases. The CDR3 DNA sequence: TGTGCCAGCAGCTTACACGGACCGACAACTAATGAAAAACTGTTTTTT. Its translation: CASSLHGPTTNEKLFF.

This clonotype occurred many times. The rearrangement joins TRBV9 to TRBJ2-7, with TRBD2 matching over 8 bases. Per germline, CDR1 SGDLS and CDR2 YYNGEE. Trimming cost V 2 bases and J 5 bases; bases outside gene matches: 12. The CDR3 length is 16 residues. This chain's CDR3 is CASSVSPGRRGDEQYF. The CDR3 DNA follows: TGTGCCAGCAGCGTTAGCCCCGGGCGGCGGGGGGACGAGCAGTACTTC.

This clonotype was observed at least ten times. The V call is TRBV10-3, the J call TRBJ1-6; a weak D match, TRBD1 (5 bases). The CDR3 has 15 residues. Trimming removed 0 bases at V and 7 bases at J, with 10 bases between. Germline V lookup: CDR1 ENHRY, CDR2 SYGVKD. CDR3 bases: TGTGCCATCAGTGAGTCGACAGTCAGAAATTCACCCCTCCACTTT. Translated, it gives CAISESTVRNSPLHF.